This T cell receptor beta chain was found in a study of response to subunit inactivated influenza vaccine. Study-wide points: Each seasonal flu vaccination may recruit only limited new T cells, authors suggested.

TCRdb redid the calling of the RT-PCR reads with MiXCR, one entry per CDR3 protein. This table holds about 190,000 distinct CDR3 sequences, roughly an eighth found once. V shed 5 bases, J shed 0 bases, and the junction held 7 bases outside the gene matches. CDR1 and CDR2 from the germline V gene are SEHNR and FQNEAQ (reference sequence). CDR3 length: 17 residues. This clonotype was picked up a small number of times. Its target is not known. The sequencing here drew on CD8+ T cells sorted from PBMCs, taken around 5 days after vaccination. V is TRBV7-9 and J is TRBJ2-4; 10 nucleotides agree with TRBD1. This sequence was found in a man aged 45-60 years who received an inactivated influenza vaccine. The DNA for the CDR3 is TGTGCCAGCAGCCCGAGGACAGGGGGACAAGCCAAAAACATTCAGTACTTC. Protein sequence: CASSPRTGGQAKNIQYF.